This T cell receptor (beta chain) derives from a study of blood T cell repertoires in COVID-19. Across the study: The origin of the acute and convalescent COVID-19 samples was the United States, Italy and Spain.

Germline V CDR1 and CDR2: SGHTA, FQGNSA. The length of the CDR3 is 13 residues. Trimming removed 6 bases at V and 8 bases at J, with 16 bases between. Libraries were prepared by immunoSEQ multiplex PCR; TCRdb keeps only in-frame clonotypes and omits some of them. The table has about 150,000 clones, 65% to 85% seen once; the top ten hold 3% to 4.5%. The sample comprised peripheral blood. This TCR was recovered from a woman over 75 with acute or convalescent COVID-19. This chain connects TRBV7-2 to TRBJ1-2, with a possible D match to TRBD1 (6 bases). In DNA form, the CDR3 reads TGTGCCAGCAGGGCCGGGGACATGGGAGGCTACACCTTC. It translates to CASRAGDMGGYTF.